This T cell receptor beta chain was sequenced in a study of cytomegalovirus exposure and HLA in healthy donors. Study conclusions and caveats: Sequences of the TCR beta chain were said to predict the HLA-A and HLA-B alleles of most subjects accurately.

Amplification used 60 Vbeta primers and 13 Jbeta primers. Libraries were prepared by immunoSEQ multiplex PCR; TCRdb keeps only in-frame clonotypes and omits some of them. Of some 140,000 clones in the sample, approximately 77% were seen once. Note on this clone: Its antigen is unknown.

This CDR3 is 15 amino acids long. With V trimmed by 5 bases and J by 2 bases, 5 bases remained unmatched. Germline assignment: CDR1 SGHTA and CDR2 FQGTGA. This TCR came from an older woman in good health and CMV-seronegative. This chain uses TRBV7-3 with TRBJ2-7; 11 bases are a match to TRBD1. The sample comprised PBMCs. CDR3 residues: CASSLKGQGAYEQYF. CDR3 coding DNA: TGTGCCAGCAGCCTAAAGGGACAGGGGGCCTACGAGCAGTACTTC.